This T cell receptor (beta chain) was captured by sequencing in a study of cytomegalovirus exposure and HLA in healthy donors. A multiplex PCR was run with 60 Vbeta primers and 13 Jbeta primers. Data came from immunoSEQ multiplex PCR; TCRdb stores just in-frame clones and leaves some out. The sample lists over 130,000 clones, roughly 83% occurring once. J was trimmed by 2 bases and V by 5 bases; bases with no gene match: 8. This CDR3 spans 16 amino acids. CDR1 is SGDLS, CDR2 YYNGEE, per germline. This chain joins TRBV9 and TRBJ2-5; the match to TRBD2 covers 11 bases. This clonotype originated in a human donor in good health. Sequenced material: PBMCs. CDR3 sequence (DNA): TGTGCCAGCAGAACCCAGACTAGCGGGAAGCAAGAGACCCAGTACTTC. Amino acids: CASRTQTSGKQETQYF.